The sequence of this T cell receptor beta chain was determined in a study of OX40 agonist ivuxolimab in advanced cancers. Study-level background: Of the patients, three showed partial responses, one with hepatocellular carcinoma and two with cutaneous melanoma. Study-wide results and caveats: Averaged across samples, CD8+ T cells carried more expanded clones than CD4+ did. The study did not work out the antigen specificity of the expanded peripheral T cells.

Remarks on this clone: Its antigen is unidentified.

The assay was immunoSEQ multiplex PCR, and TCRdb's table has in-frame clones only and misses some. The sample records approximately 60,000 clones, 65% to 85% being singletons. Sequences were derived from CD4+ or CD8+ T cells sorted from blood, sampled in a trial of the OX40 agonist ivuxolimab. The TCR sequence derives from an adult with an advanced solid tumor such as melanoma, head and neck, liver or kidney cancer.

This CDR3 is CAIEGGGTYEQYF. CDR3 sequence (DNA): TGTGCCATCGAAGGGGGGGGCACCTACGAGCAGTACTTC. This chain connects TRBV28 to TRBJ2-7; D is perhaps TRBD2 (7 bases). V was shortened by 10 bases and J by 2 bases, with 15 bases between the two germline ends. Germline values: CDR1 MDHEN, CDR2 SYDVKM. This CDR3 spans 13 amino acids.